This T cell receptor (beta chain) appears in the sequencing data of a study of blood T cell repertoires in COVID-19. Across the study: COVID-19 samples, acute and convalescent, were from the United States, Italy and Spain. T cells, B-cell-depleted T cells, or PBMCs supplied cDNA or gDNA.

Per the original data handling: Reference gene primer amplification yielded estimated nucleated cell counts. TCRdb's copy holds only in-frame clones and misses some; the assay was immunoSEQ multiplex PCR. V, J and clone size are those of that table, while D and trimming were read from the DNA. The profile shows some 210,000 clones, 84% of them singletons. The specimen sequenced was peripheral blood. The receptor's source is a human donor in a cohort sampled during active COVID-19.

This CDR3 reads CASSLGSGVYSNQPQHF. Here the CDR3 DNA reads TGTGCCAGCAGCTTAGGGTCCGGTGTATATAGCAATCAGCCCCAGCATTTT. The rearrangement links TRBV7-8 to TRBJ1-5; D is uncertain. In germline, CDR1 is SGHVS, CDR2 FQNEAQ. The length of the CDR3 is 17 residues. The germline V and J ends were trimmed by 1 base and 0 bases, with 13 bases remaining between them.